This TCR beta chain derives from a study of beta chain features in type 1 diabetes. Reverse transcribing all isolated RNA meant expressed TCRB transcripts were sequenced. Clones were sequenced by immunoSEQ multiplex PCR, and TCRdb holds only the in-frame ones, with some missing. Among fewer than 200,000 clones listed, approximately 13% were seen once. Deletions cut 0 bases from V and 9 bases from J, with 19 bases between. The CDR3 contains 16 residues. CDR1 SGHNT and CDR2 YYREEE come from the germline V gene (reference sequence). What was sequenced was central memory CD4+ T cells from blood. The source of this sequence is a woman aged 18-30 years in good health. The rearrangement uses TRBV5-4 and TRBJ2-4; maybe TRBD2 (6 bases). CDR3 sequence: CASSLGRREVSGIQYF. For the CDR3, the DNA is TGTGCCAGCAGCTTGGGGCGCAGGGAGGTCTCCGGCATTCAGTACTTC.